This is a list of T cell receptor beta chains from one sample in a study of graft-versus-host responses after intestinal transplantation. What these receptors recognize is not known. Only in-frame clones appear in the TCRdb table, and some are missing; sequencing was by immunoSEQ multiplex PCR. The repertoire has under 150,000 clones, 90% of them found once; the top ten carry approximately 0.17%. The specimen comprised unstimulated CD4+ T cells sorted from spleen or lymph node cells, sampled before intestinal transplant. These receptors were collected from a human donor who received an intestinal transplant. CDR3s include the opening cysteine and the closing phenylalanine or tryptophan. D genes are given only for firm matches. Part of the rows lack a size; the others show once, few, many or a class for expanded clones.

v_gene	abundance	j_gene	d_gene	CDR3aa	CDR3nt
TRBV5-1	NA	TRBJ1-6	NA	CASSFYSSYNSPLHF	TGCGCCAGCAGCTTTTACAGCTCCTATAATTCACCCCTCCACTTT
TRBV2	NA	TRBJ1-2	NA	CASMRGSPTLASGYTF	TGTGCCAGCATGCGCGGAAGCCCGACGTTAGCTAGCGGCTACACCTTC
TRBV7-9	NA	TRBJ1-3	NA	CASSLGQGPIISGNTIYF	TGTGCCAGCAGCTTGGGACAAGGCCCTATTATCTCTGGAAACACCATATATTTT
TRBV18	NA	TRBJ1-2	NA	CASSEQDNGYTF	TGTGCCAGCTCCGAACAGGATAATGGCTACACCTTC
TRBV11-1	NA	TRBJ1-1	NA	CASSFDEANTEAFF	TGTGCCAGCAGCTTCGACGAGGCGAACACTGAAGCTTTCTTT
TRBV11-2	NA	TRBJ2-5	TRBD1	CASSLTGRETQYF	TGTGCCAGCAGCTTGACAGGGCGGGAGACCCAGTACTTC
TRBV5-1	NA	TRBJ1-5	NA	CASSGGEDQPQHF	TGCGCCAGCAGCGGGGGGGAGGATCAGCCCCAGCATTTT
TRBV28	once	TRBJ2-7	TRBD2	CASLWRVGAAGGPYEQYF	TGTGCCAGCCTATGGAGAGTGGGGGCAGCGGGAGGGCCCTACGAGCAGTACTTC
TRBV7-2	NA	TRBJ1-3	NA	CASSLYGPGLSSGNTIYF	TGTGCCAGCAGCTTATATGGACCGGGACTAAGCTCTGGAAACACCATATATTTT
TRBV28	NA	TRBJ2-7	TRBD2	CASSLLAGVYEQYF	TGTGCCAGCAGTTTGCTAGCGGGAGTCTACGAGCAGTACTTC
TRBV18	NA	TRBJ1-1	NA	CASSLLTDTEAFF	TGTGCCAGCTCTCTCCTGACTGACACTGAAGCTTTCTTT
TRBV6-1	NA	TRBJ2-5	TRBD1	CASSENRGRETQYF	TGTGCCAGCAGTGAAAACAGGGGGCGAGAGACCCAGTACTTC
TRBV5-1	NA	TRBJ2-5	TRBD2	CASSGGGTQETQYF	TGCGCCAGCAGCGGCGGGGGGACTCAAGAGACCCAGTACTTC
TRBV30	NA	TRBJ2-6	TRBD1	CAWSRDRELSGANVLTF	TGTGCCTGGAGTAGGGACAGGGAGCTCTCTGGGGCCAACGTCCTGACTTTC
TRBV15	NA	TRBJ2-7	NA	CATSRDYGLWKDEQYF	TGTGCCACCAGCAGAGATTACGGGTTGTGGAAGGACGAGCAGTACTTC
TRBV28	NA	TRBJ2-7	TRBD1	CASRPTGTGSTEQYF	TGTGCCAGCAGACCCACCGGGACAGGCTCAACCGAGCAGTACTTC
TRBV7-2	NA	TRBJ2-7	NA	CASSFPGTEQYF	TGTGCCAGCAGCTTTCCGGGTACCGAGCAGTACTTC
TRBV7-2	NA	TRBJ1-6	NA	CASSHSSYNSPLHF	TGTGCCAGCAGCCATAGCTCCTATAATTCACCCCTCCACTTT
TRBV5-1	NA	TRBJ2-3	TRBD1	CASSFRDRGTDTQYF	TGCGCCAGCAGCTTCCGGGACAGGGGCACAGATACGCAGTATTTT
TRBV18	NA	TRBJ2-7	NA	CASSPRGGEQYF	TGTGCCAGCTCACCAAGAGGGGGCGAGCAGTACTTC
TRBV5-6	NA	TRBJ1-3	NA	CASSLQGRTGNTIYF	TGTGCCAGCAGCTTACAGGGCAGAACTGGAAACACCATATATTTT
TRBV28	NA	TRBJ2-4	NA	CASSLPNHLGAAKNIQYF	TGTGCCAGCAGTCTCCCCAATCATCTGGGGGCAGCTAAAAACATTCAGTACTTC
TRBV6-5	NA	TRBJ1-6	TRBD1	CASSYTRTGSDSPLHF	TGTGCCAGCAGTTACACCCGGACAGGGTCGGATTCACCCCTCCACTTT
TRBV4-1	NA	TRBJ2-3	TRBD2	CASSRPLAGGTDTQYF	TGCGCCAGCAGCCGCCCACTAGCGGGGGGCACAGATACGCAGTATTTT
TRBV6-1	NA	TRBJ1-2	NA	CASSGGPGYGYTF	TGTGCCAGCAGTGGGGGGCCTGGGTATGGCTACACCTTC
TRBV11-3	once	TRBJ2-7	NA	CASSLGPVSEQYF	TGTGCCAGCAGCCTTGGCCCTGTCTCTGAGCAGTACTTC
TRBV28	NA	TRBJ2-1	TRBD2	CASKLAGGEQFF	TGTGCCAGCAAACTAGCGGGAGGTGAGCAGTTCTTC
TRBV30	few	TRBJ1-1	NA	CAWSGLVLNTEAFF	TGTGCCTGGAGTGGTCTCGTTCTGAACACTGAAGCTTTCTTT
TRBV6-5	NA	TRBJ1-1	NA	CASSSVGGAFF	TGTGCCAGCAGTTCGGTAGGCGGGGCTTTCTTT
TRBV18	NA	TRBJ2-5	NA	CASSSDRSETQYF	TGTGCCAGCTCATCAGACAGATCCGAGACCCAGTACTTC
TRBV5-1	NA	TRBJ1-4	TRBD1	CASSEGQGRNEKLFF	TGCGCCAGCAGTGAGGGACAGGGTCGGAATGAAAAACTGTTTTTT
TRBV5-4	NA	TRBJ2-7	TRBD1	CASSSPTGTGYGEQYF	TGTGCCAGCAGCTCACCAACCGGGACAGGGTACGGCGAGCAGTACTTC
TRBV19	NA	TRBJ2-3	TRBD2	CASSPWASGGRTDTQYF	TGTGCCAGTAGTCCTTGGGCTAGCGGGGGCCGCACAGATACGCAGTATTTT
TRBV18	once	TRBJ2-3	NA	CASSPATRSDTQYF	TGTGCCAGCTCACCGGCCACCCGTTCAGATACGCAGTATTTT
TRBV27	NA	TRBJ1-4	NA	CASSSAGWGEKLFF	TGTGCCAGCAGTTCGGCAGGGTGGGGCGAAAAACTGTTTTTT
TRBV27	NA	TRBJ2-2	TRBD1	CASSKGQSTGELFF	TGTGCCAGCAGCAAGGGACAGAGCACCGGGGAGCTGTTTTTT
TRBV7-8	once	TRBJ1-2	NA	CASSPIDRQVNYGYTF	TGTGCCAGCAGCCCCATAGATCGACAAGTTAACTATGGCTACACCTTC
TRBV27	NA	TRBJ1-1	TRBD1	CASSLGSGTGETEAFF	TGTGCCAGCAGCCTTGGGTCGGGGACAGGGGAGACTGAAGCTTTCTTT
TRBV6-6	NA	TRBJ2-2	NA	CASSYSRAGELFF	TGTGCCAGCAGTTACTCGAGAGCCGGGGAGCTGTTTTTT
TRBV6-5	NA	TRBJ2-7	NA	CASSYSRTTYEQYF	TGTGCCAGCAGTTACTCGAGGACAACCTACGAGCAGTACTTC
TRBV6-5	NA	TRBJ2-3	NA	CASSYSWTRTDTQYF	TGTGCCAGCAGTTACTCGTGGACTCGCACAGATACGCAGTATTTT
TRBV19	NA	TRBJ2-6	TRBD1	CASSPGTGGPSGANVLTF	TGTGCCAGTAGCCCCGGGACAGGAGGTCCCTCTGGGGCCAACGTCCTGACTTTC
TRBV14	NA	TRBJ2-7	TRBD2	CASSQVTLNSGGGRQYF	TGTGCCAGCAGCCAAGTCACCCTGAACAGCGGGGGGGGGCGGCAGTACTTC
TRBV11-2	NA	TRBJ1-3	NA	CASSLTRFGNTIYF	TGTGCCAGCAGCTTAACCCGGTTCGGAAACACCATATATTTT
TRBV29-1	NA	TRBJ2-3	NA	CSVRGTDTQYF	TGCAGCGTCAGGGGCACAGATACGCAGTATTTT
TRBV5-1	NA	TRBJ2-5	TRBD2	CASSVATSGKETQYF	TGCGCCAGCAGCGTTGCGACTAGCGGTAAAGAGACCCAGTACTTC
TRBV7-9	NA	TRBJ1-1	NA	CASSDQGIVAEAFF	TGTGCCAGCAGCGATCAGGGGATTGTCGCTGAAGCTTTCTTT
TRBV2	NA	TRBJ1-5	NA	CASSVRRGRDYSNQPQHF	TGTGCCAGCAGTGTTAGACGGGGGAGGGATTATAGCAATCAGCCCCAGCATTTT
TRBV19	NA	TRBJ1-1	NA	CASSIDRGMNTEAFF	TGTGCCAGTAGTATAGATCGGGGGATGAACACTGAAGCTTTCTTT
TRBV9	NA	TRBJ2-2	TRBD1	CASSVAWTGMTGELFF	TGTGCCAGCAGCGTAGCTTGGACAGGGATGACCGGGGAGCTGTTTTTT
TRBV30	NA	TRBJ1-3	TRBD1	CAWSALFSGQYPPLFDSGNTIYF	TGTGCCTGGAGTGCACTATTCTCGGGACAGTATCCTCCACTATTTGACTCTGGAAACACCATATATTTT
TRBV28	NA	TRBJ2-7	NA	CASREVYEQYF	TGTGCCAGCAGGGAGGTTTACGAGCAGTACTTC
TRBV18	NA	TRBJ1-5	NA	CASSPGGGPGQPQHF	TGTGCCAGCTCACCAGGGGGGGGGCCGGGTCAGCCCCAGCATTTT
TRBV10-3	NA	TRBJ2-4	TRBD1	CAISESIPGQGANIQYF	TGTGCCATCAGTGAGTCGATACCGGGACAGGGGGCAAACATTCAGTACTTC
TRBV19	once	TRBJ1-2	TRBD1	CASSAEGGAVYGYTF	TGTGCCAGTAGTGCAGAAGGGGGCGCGGTCTATGGCTACACCTTC
TRBV2	NA	TRBJ2-6	NA	CASRDNSGANVLTF	TGTGCCAGCAGAGACAACTCTGGGGCCAACGTCCTGACTTTC
TRBV9	NA	TRBJ1-1	TRBD1	CASSQRGGLNTEAFF	TGTGCCAGCAGCCAACGAGGGGGCCTGAACACTGAAGCTTTCTTT
TRBV5-1	NA	TRBJ2-3	NA	CASSQRTSTDTQYF	TGCGCCAGCAGCCAGAGGACTAGCACAGATACGCAGTATTTT
TRBV6-5	once	TRBJ1-4	TRBD1	CASRTGDEKLFF	TGTGCCAGCAGGACAGGGGATGAAAAACTGTTTTTT